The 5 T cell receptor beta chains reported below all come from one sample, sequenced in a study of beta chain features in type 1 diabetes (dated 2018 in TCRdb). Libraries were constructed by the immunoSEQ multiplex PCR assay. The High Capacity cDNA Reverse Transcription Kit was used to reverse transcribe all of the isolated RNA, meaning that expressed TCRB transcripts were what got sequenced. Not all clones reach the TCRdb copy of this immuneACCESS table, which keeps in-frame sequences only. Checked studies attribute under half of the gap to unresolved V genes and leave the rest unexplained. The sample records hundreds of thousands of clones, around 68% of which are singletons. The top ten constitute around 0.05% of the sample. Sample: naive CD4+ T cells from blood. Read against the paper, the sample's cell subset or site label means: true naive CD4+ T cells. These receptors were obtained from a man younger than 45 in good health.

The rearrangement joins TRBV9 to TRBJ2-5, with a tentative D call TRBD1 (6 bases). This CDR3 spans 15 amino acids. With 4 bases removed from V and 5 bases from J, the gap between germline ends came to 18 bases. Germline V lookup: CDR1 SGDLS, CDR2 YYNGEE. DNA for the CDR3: TGTGCCAGCAGCCCCTCGCCAGGGGTGAAGGAGACCCAGTACTTC. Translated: CASSPSPGVKETQYF.

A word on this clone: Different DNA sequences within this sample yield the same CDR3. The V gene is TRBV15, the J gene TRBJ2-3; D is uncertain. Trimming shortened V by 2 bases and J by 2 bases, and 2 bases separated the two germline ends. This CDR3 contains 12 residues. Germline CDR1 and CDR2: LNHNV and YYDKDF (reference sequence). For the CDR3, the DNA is TGTGCCACCAGCAGACACACAGATACGCAGTATTTT. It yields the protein CATSRHTDTQYF.

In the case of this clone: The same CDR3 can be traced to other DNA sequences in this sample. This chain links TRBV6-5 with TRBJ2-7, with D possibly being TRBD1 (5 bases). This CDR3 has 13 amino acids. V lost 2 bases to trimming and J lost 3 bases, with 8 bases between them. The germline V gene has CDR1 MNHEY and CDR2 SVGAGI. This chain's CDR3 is CASSYRQGYEQYF. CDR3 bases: TGTGCCAGCAGTTACCGGCAGGGCTACGAGCAGTACTTC.

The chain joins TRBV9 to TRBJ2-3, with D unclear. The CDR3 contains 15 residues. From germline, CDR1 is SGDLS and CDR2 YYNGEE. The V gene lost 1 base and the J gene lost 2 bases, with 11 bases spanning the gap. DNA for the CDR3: TGTGCCAGCAGCGTATCCGGCTACTACACAGATACGCAGTATTTT. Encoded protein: CASSVSGYYTDTQYF. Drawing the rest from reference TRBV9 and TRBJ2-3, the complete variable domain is DSGVTQTPKHLITATGQRVTLRCSPRSGDLSVYWYQQSLDQGLQFLIQYYNGEERAKGNILERFSAQQFPDLHSELNLSSLELGDSALYFCASSVSGYYTDTQYFGPGTRLTVL.

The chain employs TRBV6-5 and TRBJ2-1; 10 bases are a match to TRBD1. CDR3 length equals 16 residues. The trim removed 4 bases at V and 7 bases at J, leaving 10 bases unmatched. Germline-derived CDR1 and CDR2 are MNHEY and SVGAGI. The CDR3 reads CASSSVRTGGVNEQFF. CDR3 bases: TGTGCCAGCAGTTCAGTGAGGACAGGGGGAGTTAATGAGCAGTTCTTC.